This is a list of T cell receptor beta chains from one sample in a study of T cell responses to AZD1222 COVID-19 vaccine. Data came from immunoSEQ multiplex PCR; TCRdb stores just in-frame clones and leaves some out. Of 200,000 or so clones in the sample, approximately 87% were seen once. The sequencing used peripheral blood, collected on day 0 of MenACWY control vaccination. These receptors all come from an adult in good health. The CDR3 runs from the conserved cysteine through the conserved F or W. Fields, in order: V gene, D gene, CDR3 length, J gene, clone size, CDR3 protein, CDR3 DNA. A D gene is named only where the DNA matches it firmly. Clone sizes are given selectively: once, few, many, or a class where the clone is expanded.

TRBV7-6	NA	12	TRBJ2-1	NA	CASSPPRNEQFF	TGTGCCAGCAGCCCGCCCCGCAATGAGCAGTTCTTC
TRBV5-1	TRBD1	15	TRBJ2-3	NA	CASSLLTGDADTQYF	TGCGCCAGCAGCTTGCTGACAGGGGACGCAGATACGCAGTATTTT
TRBV28	TRBD2	14	TRBJ2-1	NA	CASMPRGANNEQFF	TGTGCCAGCATGCCGCGGGGGGCCAACAATGAGCAGTTCTTC
TRBV27	NA	14	TRBJ1-4	few	CASSLNRPNEKLFF	TGTGCCAGCAGTTTAAACAGGCCTAATGAAAAACTGTTTTTT
TRBV2	NA	13	TRBJ2-7	NA	CASNLGGTYEQYF	TGTGCCAGCAACCTAGGGGGGACCTACGAGCAGTACTTC
TRBV5-5	NA	13	TRBJ2-7	NA	CASSSGHNYEQYF	TGTGCCAGCAGCTCAGGACATAACTACGAGCAGTACTTC
TRBV6-5	TRBD1	16	TRBJ2-5	NA	CASSYAGTGIQETQYF	TGTGCCAGCAGTTACGCCGGGACAGGGATCCAAGAGACCCAGTACTTC
TRBV27	NA	16	TRBJ1-5	NA	CASSLDAGGSNQPQHF	TGTGCCAGCAGTTTAGATGCGGGAGGGTCGAATCAGCCCCAGCATTTT
TRBV9	TRBD1	12	TRBJ1-2	NA	CASSGGQVRYTF	TGTGCCAGCAGCGGGGGACAGGTGCGCTACACCTTC
TRBV15	TRBD1	15	TRBJ1-3	NA	CATSIDRGLGNTIYF	TGTGCCACCAGCATCGACAGGGGGCTTGGAAACACCATATATTTT
TRBV9	NA	16	TRBJ1-4	few	CASSPSGGQINEKLFF	TGTGCCAGCAGCCCGAGCGGGGGGCAGATTAATGAAAAACTGTTTTTT
TRBV5-1	TRBD2	14	TRBJ2-7	few	CASSLLAGTYEQYF	TGCGCCAGCAGCCTACTAGCGGGAACCTACGAGCAGTACTTC
TRBV15	NA	12	TRBJ1-5	NA	CATSSPRQPQHF	TGTGCCACCAGCAGCCCACGTCAGCCCCAGCATTTT
TRBV7-3	NA	15	TRBJ2-3	NA	CASSLGWGASDTQYF	TGTGCCAGCAGCCTCGGATGGGGGGCATCAGATACGCAGTATTTT
TRBV28	TRBD2	15	TRBJ2-3	once	CASRPSGKSTDTQYF	TGTGCCAGCAGACCTAGCGGAAAAAGCACAGATACGCAGTATTTT
TRBV6-5	TRBD1	11	TRBJ2-7	NA	CASRQGYEQYF	TGTGCCAGCCGACAGGGATACGAGCAGTACTTC
TRBV6-7	NA	15	TRBJ1-3	NA	CASSYCGTSGNTIYF	TGTGCCAGCAGTTACTGCGGCACCAGTGGAAACACCATATATTTT
TRBV19	NA	16	TRBJ1-4	NA	CASSMVKGLQNEKLFF	TGTGCCAGTAGTATGGTCAAGGGGCTGCAAAATGAAAAACTGTTTTTT
TRBV27	NA	13	TRBJ2-3	once	CASSSSGSDTQYF	TGTGCCAGCAGTTCCTCCGGGTCCGATACGCAGTATTTT
TRBV4-1	TRBD2	15	TRBJ2-1	NA	CASSPTSGAHNEQFF	TGCGCCAGCAGCCCTACTAGCGGAGCACACAATGAGCAGTTCTTC
TRBV27	NA	15	TRBJ1-6	NA	CASSLRSSYNSPLHF	TGTGCCAGCAGTTTGAGGAGCTCCTATAATTCACCCCTCCACTTT
TRBV9	NA	14	TRBJ1-2	NA	CASSVGRDVDGYTF	TGTGCCAGCAGCGTAGGCAGGGACGTTGATGGCTACACCTTC
TRBV9	NA	11	TRBJ2-3	NA	CASGRDNTQYF	TGTGCCAGCGGAAGAGATAATACGCAGTATTTT
TRBV5-1	NA	12	TRBJ2-7	NA	CASSLMADEQYF	TGCGCCAGCAGCTTGATGGCAGACGAGCAGTACTTC
TRBV11-2	NA	16	TRBJ2-7	NA	CASSTKVWGAHYEQYF	TGTGCCAGCAGCACCAAGGTCTGGGGAGCCCACTACGAGCAGTACTTC
TRBV2	NA	11	TRBJ2-7	NA	CASSDMREQYF	TGTGCCAGCAGTGATATGCGGGAGCAGTACTTC
TRBV7-3	NA	14	TRBJ1-1	few	CASSSEGRNTEAFF	TGTGCCAGCAGCTCCGAAGGGCGGAACACTGAAGCTTTCTTT
TRBV9	TRBD1	14	TRBJ1-1	NA	CASSPRQGNTEAFF	TGTGCCAGCAGCCCTCGACAGGGGAACACTGAAGCTTTCTTT
TRBV6-1	NA	16	TRBJ2-3	few	CASSERVGGGTDTQYF	TGTGCCAGCAGTGAAAGAGTGGGTGGGGGAACAGATACGCAGTATTTT
TRBV7-9	NA	15	TRBJ2-2	NA	CASSNPGQYTGELFF	TGTGCCAGCAGTAATCCGGGACAATACACCGGGGAGCTGTTTTTT
TRBV2	NA	13	TRBJ2-7	NA	CASSESEQREQYF	TGTGCCAGCAGTGAGAGCGAACAGCGGGAGCAGTACTTC
TRBV27	NA	12	TRBJ2-7	NA	CASPLRSYEQYF	TGTGCCAGCCCTTTAAGATCCTACGAGCAGTACTTC
TRBV12-3/TRBV12-4	NA	12	TRBJ1-2	NA	CASSSPGRGYTF	TGTGCCAGCAGTTCCCCTGGGCGTGGCTACACCTTC
TRBV6-5	NA	14	TRBJ2-7	NA	CASGIGDTPYEQYF	TGTGCCAGCGGAATTGGGGACACACCCTACGAGCAGTACTTC
TRBV15	NA	13	TRBJ1-1	NA	CATSRDRGEGAFF	TGTGCCACCAGCAGAGACAGAGGAGAGGGAGCTTTCTTT
TRBV11-2	NA	15	TRBJ1-1	NA	CASSLAGAGGTEAFF	TGTGCCAGCAGCTTAGCAGGGGCCGGGGGCACTGAAGCTTTCTTT
TRBV5-4	TRBD1	14	TRBJ1-2	NA	CASSLGQGDYGYTF	TGTGCCAGCAGCTTGGGGCAGGGGGACTATGGCTACACCTTC
TRBV28	NA	13	TRBJ1-1	NA	CASFAGANTEAFF	TGTGCCAGCTTCGCTGGGGCGAACACTGAAGCTTTCTTT
TRBV28	NA	13	TRBJ2-1	NA	CASSLSYSQEQFF	TGTGCCAGCAGTTTATCGTACAGTCAAGAGCAGTTCTTC
TRBV30	NA	15	TRBJ1-5	NA	CAWSGKVYSNQPQHF	TGTGCCTGGAGTGGTAAGGTGTATAGCAATCAGCCCCAGCATTTT
TRBV7-9	NA	14	TRBJ2-3	NA	CASSLAASTDTQYF	TGTGCCAGCAGCTTAGCGGCGAGCACAGATACGCAGTATTTT
TRBV12-3/TRBV12-4	NA	11	TRBJ2-6	NA	CASSLGNVLTF	TGTGCCAGCAGTTTGGGCAACGTCCTGACTTTC
TRBV27	TRBD2	16	TRBJ2-2	few	CASSLAGGPRTGELFF	TGTGCCAGCAGTTTAGCGGGAGGGCCACGGACCGGGGAGCTGTTTTTT
TRBV3-1/TRBV3-2	NA	13	TRBJ1-2	NA	CASSQGTNYGYTF	TGTGCCAGCAGCCAAGGGACAAACTATGGCTACACCTTC
TRBV5-1	NA	12	TRBJ2-7	NA	CASSLSQGEQYF	TGCGCCAGCAGCTTGTCCCAGGGAGAGCAGTACTTC
TRBV29-1	TRBD1	13	TRBJ2-1	NA	CSVRDRGRNEQFF	TGCAGTGTCCGGGACAGGGGGCGAAATGAGCAGTTCTTC
TRBV6-5	NA	15	TRBJ1-4	NA	CASSLVMRVNEKLFF	TGTGCCAGCAGCCTTGTTATGCGGGTTAATGAAAAACTGTTTTTT
TRBV19	NA	15	TRBJ2-2	NA	CASSPDSLNTGELFF	TGTGCCAGTAGTCCAGACAGCCTGAACACCGGGGAGCTGTTTTTT
TRBV5-5	NA	15	TRBJ1-5	NA	CASSLEGLLNQPQHF	TGTGCCAGCAGCTTGGAGGGGCTACTCAATCAGCCCCAGCATTTT
TRBV27	TRBD1	15	TRBJ2-7	NA	CASSLGQGPRYEQYF	TGTGCCAGCAGTTTGGGACAGGGGCCTCGATACGAGCAGTACTTC
TRBV3-1/TRBV3-2	NA	14	TRBJ1-2	NA	CASSQGRPGRGYTF	TGTGCCAGCAGCCAAGGTCGGCCGGGACGTGGCTACACCTTC
TRBV4-2	NA	16	TRBJ1-2	NA	CASSPGDKAPNYGYTF	TGTGCCAGCAGCCCAGGGGACAAAGCTCCAAACTATGGCTACACCTTC
TRBV6-2/TRBV6-3	TRBD1	16	TRBJ2-7	NA	CASSYSSGQGPDEQYF	TGTGCCAGCAGTTACTCGAGCGGACAGGGCCCGGACGAGCAGTACTTC
TRBV2	NA	14	TRBJ1-6	NA	CASRRDGGYSPLHF	TGTGCCAGCAGACGGGACGGCGGGTATTCACCCCTCCACTTT
TRBV28	TRBD1	14	TRBJ2-7	NA	CASSETDRGHEQYF	TGTGCCAGCAGTGAAACGGACAGGGGGCACGAGCAGTACTTC